This record concerns one T cell receptor beta chain sequence. What it recognizes is unknown. The sample originates from a study of Graves' ophthalmopathy and Graves' hyperthyroidism. CDR3 regions of TCR beta were amplified from RNA transcripts. RT-PCR was first run with HTBI primers, then multiplex PCR in a second round. TCRdb redid the calling of the multiplex PCR reads with MiXCR, one entry per CDR3 protein. The data hold about 740,000 distinct CDR3 sequences, with roughly two fifths observed a single time. This CDR3 region has 16 residues. The V segment lost 0 bases and the J segment 8 bases; nucleotides outside the gene matches: 10. Germline CDR1 SGDLS, CDR2 YYNGEE. Study findings and constraints: Most expanded thyroid clonotypes above 0.001 frequency also appeared in blood.

The sample comprised peripheral blood. The origin of this receptor is an adult man with Graves' ophthalmopathy. The chain carries TRBV9 and TRBJ1-1; TRBD1 aligns across 10 bases. CDR3 sequence (DNA): TGTGCCAGCAGCGTAGCCCCGACAGGGGGCCTCCAAGAAGCTTTCTTT. The encoded protein is CASSVAPTGGLQEAFF.